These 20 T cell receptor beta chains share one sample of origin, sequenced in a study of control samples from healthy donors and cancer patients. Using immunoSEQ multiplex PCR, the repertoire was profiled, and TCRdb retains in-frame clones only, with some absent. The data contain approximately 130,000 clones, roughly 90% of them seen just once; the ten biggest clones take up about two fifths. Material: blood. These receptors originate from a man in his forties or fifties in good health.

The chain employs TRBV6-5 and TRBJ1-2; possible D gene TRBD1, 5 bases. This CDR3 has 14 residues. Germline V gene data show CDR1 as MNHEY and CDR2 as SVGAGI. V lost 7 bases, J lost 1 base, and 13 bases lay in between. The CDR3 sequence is CASTLEGFNYGYTF. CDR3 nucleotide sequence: TGTGCCAGCACTTTGGAGGGGTTTAACTATGGCTACACCTTC.

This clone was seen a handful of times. CDR3 residues: CASSDGSYNEQFF. The CDR3 DNA reads TGTGCCAGCAGTGATGGCTCCTACAATGAGCAGTTCTTC. This chain joins TRBV6-1 and TRBJ2-1; D is uncertain. CDR3 length equals 13 residues. The germline gives CDR1 MNHNS, CDR2 SASEGT. V lost 3 bases to trimming and J lost 0 bases, with 3 bases between them.

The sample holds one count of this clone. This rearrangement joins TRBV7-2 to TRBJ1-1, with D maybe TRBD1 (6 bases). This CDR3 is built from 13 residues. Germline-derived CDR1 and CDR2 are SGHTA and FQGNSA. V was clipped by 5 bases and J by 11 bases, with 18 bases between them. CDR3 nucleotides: TGTGCCAGCAGCCCACCCACCAGGGACACGGCTTTCTTT. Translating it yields CASSPPTRDTAFF.

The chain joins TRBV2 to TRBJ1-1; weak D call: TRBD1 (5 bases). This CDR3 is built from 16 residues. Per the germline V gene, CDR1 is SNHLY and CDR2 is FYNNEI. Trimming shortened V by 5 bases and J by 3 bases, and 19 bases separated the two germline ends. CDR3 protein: CASSFDPGRGDTEAFF. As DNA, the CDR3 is TGTGCCAGCAGTTTTGACCCAGGGAGAGGGGACACTGAAGCTTTCTTT.

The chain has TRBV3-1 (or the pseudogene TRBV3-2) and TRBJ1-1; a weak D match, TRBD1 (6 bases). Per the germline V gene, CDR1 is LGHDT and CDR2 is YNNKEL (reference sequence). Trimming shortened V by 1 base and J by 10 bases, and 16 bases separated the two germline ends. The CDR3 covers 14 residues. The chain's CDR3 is CASSQGVGGAGAFF. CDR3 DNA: TGTGCCAGCAGCCAAGGAGTAGGGGGAGCGGGAGCTTTCTTT.

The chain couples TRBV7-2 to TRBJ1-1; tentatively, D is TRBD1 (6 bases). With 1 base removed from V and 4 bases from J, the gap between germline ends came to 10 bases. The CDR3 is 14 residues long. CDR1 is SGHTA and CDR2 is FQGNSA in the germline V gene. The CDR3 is CASSLEQGPTEAFF. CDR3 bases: TGTGCCAGCAGCTTAGAACAGGGTCCCACTGAAGCTTTCTTT.

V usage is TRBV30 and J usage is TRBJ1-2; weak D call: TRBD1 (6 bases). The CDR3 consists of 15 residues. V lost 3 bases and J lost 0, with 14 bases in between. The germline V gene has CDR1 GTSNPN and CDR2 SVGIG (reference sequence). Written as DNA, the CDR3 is TGTGCCTGGAGCGACCCAGGGGCCGCTAACTATGGCTACACCTTC. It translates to CAWSDPGAANYGYTF.

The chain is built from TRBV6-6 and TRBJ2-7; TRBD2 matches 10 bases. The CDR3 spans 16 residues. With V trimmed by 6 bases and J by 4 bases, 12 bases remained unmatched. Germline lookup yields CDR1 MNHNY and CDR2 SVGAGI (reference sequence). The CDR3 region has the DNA TGTGCCAGCAGGACTGGGTCTAGCGGGGGCCTATACGAGCAGTACTTC. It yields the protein CASRTGSSGGLYEQYF.

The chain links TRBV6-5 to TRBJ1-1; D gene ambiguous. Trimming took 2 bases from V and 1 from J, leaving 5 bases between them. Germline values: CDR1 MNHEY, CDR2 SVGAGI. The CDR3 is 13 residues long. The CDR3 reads CASSYNRNTEAFF. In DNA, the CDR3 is TGTGCCAGCAGTTACAACAGGAACACTGAAGCTTTCTTT.

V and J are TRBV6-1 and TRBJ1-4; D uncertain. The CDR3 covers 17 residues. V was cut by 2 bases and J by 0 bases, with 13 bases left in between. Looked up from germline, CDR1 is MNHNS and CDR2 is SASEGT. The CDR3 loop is CASSEWRGLATNEKLFF. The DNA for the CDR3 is TGTGCCAGCAGTGAATGGCGGGGTTTGGCAACTAATGAAAAACTGTTTTTT.

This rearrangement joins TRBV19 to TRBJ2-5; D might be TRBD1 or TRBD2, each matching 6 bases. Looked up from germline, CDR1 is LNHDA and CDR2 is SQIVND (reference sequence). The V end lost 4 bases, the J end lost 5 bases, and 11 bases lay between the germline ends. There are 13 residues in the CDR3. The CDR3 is CASSSQGRETQYF. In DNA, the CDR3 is TGTGCCAGTAGTAGCCAGGGGAGGGAGACCCAGTACTTC.

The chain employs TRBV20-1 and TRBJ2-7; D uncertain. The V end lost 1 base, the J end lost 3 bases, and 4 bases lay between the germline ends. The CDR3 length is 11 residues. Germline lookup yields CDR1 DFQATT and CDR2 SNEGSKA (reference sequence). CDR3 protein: CSARANYEQYF. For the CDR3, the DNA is TGCAGTGCTAGAGCGAACTACGAGCAGTACTTC.

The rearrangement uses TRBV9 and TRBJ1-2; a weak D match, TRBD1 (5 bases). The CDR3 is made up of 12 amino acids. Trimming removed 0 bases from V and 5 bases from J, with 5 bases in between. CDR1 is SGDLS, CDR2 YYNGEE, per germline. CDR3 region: CASSVGGYGYTF. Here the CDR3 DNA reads TGTGCCAGCAGCGTAGGGGGGTATGGCTACACCTTC.

CDR3 sequence (DNA): TGTGCCAGCAGTTATCATCAGCCCCAGCATTTT. Protein sequence: CASSYHQPQHF. This sequence joins TRBV12-3 or TRBV12-4 and TRBJ1-5; D gene ambiguous. Trimming left V 4 bases short and J 5 bases short, with 3 bases between. The length of the CDR3 is 11 residues.

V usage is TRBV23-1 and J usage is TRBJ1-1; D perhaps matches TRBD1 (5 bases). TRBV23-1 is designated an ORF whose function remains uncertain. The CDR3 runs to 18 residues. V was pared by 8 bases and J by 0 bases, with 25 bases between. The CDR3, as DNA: TGCGCCAGCTCGCGCGGCCGACAGATCCTACTTATGAACACTGAAGCTTTCTTT. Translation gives CASSRGRQILLMNTEAFF.

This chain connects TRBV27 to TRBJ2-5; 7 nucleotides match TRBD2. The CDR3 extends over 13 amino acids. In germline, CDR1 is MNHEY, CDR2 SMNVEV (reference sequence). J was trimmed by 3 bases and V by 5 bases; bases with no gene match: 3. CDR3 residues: CASSPGLKETQYF. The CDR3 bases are TGTGCCAGCAGTCCGGGACTAAAAGAGACCCAGTACTTC.

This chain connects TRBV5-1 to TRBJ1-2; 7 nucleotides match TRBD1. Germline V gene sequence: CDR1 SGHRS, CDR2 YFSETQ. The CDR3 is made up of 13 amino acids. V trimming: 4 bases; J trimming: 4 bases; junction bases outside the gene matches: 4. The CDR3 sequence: CASSVDRVYGYTF. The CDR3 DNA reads TGCGCCAGCAGCGTCGACAGGGTCTATGGCTACACCTTC. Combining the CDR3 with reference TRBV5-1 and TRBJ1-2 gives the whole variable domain KAGVTQTPRYLIKTRGQQVTLSCSPISGHRSVSWYQQTPGQGLQFLFEYFSETQRNKGNFPGRFSGRQFSNSRSEMNVSTLELGDSALYLCASSVDRVYGYTFGSGTRLTVV.

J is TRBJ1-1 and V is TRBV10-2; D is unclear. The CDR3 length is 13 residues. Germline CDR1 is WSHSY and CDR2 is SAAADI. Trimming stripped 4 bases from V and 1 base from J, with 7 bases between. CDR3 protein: CASSGQRNTEAFF. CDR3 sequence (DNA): TGCGCCAGCAGTGGTCAGCGGAACACTGAAGCTTTCTTT.

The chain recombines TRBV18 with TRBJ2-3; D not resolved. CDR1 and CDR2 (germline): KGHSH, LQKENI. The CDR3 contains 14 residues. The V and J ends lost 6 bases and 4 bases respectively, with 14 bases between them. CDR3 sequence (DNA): TGTGCCAGCTCGACTGGGGTGGTCGCAGATACGCAGTATTTT. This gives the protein CASSTGVVADTQYF.

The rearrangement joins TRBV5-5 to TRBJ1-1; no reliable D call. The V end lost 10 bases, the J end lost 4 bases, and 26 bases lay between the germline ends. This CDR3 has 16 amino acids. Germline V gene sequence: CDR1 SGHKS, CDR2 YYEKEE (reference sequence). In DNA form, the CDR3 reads TGTGCCTCCGGGGTAAGCTATCCCTCCGGAGTCACTGAAGCTTTCTTT. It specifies CASGVSYPSGVTEAFF.